The 12 T cell receptor beta chains given below trace back to one sample, sequenced in a study of blood T cell repertoires in COVID-19. Here immunoSEQ multiplex PCR was the method, and the copy in TCRdb shows in-frame clones only, minus some. The top ten hold under 2.5% of the sample, which has 100,000 to 150,000 clones, 55% to 75% seen once. The sequencing input was peripheral blood. The receptor set was obtained from a woman aged 70 to 79 with acute or convalescent COVID-19.

This clone was picked up one time. This chain joins TRBV6-1 and TRBJ2-5, with 8 bases that match TRBD2. The CDR3 extends over 17 amino acids. The germline CDR1 and CDR2 sequences are MNHNS and SASEGT. Trimming took 2 bases from V and 2 from J; bases not matched to a gene: 10. The CDR3 reads CASSESPGGNHQETQYF. In nucleotides, the CDR3 is TGTGCCAGCAGTGAAAGTCCGGGAGGGAACCATCAAGAGACCCAGTACTTC.

This chain links TRBV18 with TRBJ2-7; 9 positions match TRBD1. CDR1 is KGHSH and CDR2 is LQKENI in the germline V gene. J was trimmed by 5 bases and V by 2 bases; bases with no gene match: 10. There are 16 residues in the CDR3. CDR3 sequence: CASSPTRGQGHHEQYF. In DNA form, the CDR3 reads TGTGCCAGCTCACCAACCAGAGGACAGGGGCACCACGAGCAGTACTTC. Complete variable domain (other parts from reference TRBV18 and TRBJ2-7): NAGVMQNPRHLVRRRGQEARLRCSPMKGHSHVYWYRQLPEEGLKFMVYLQKENIIDESGMPKERFSAEFPKEGPSILRIQQVVRGDSAAYFCASSPTRGQGHHEQYFGPGTRLTVT.

J is TRBJ1-3 and V is TRBV6-5, with no clear D. The CDR3 consists of 13 residues. Trimming cost V 6 bases and J 2 bases, with 8 bases left between them. Germline values: CDR1 MNHEY, CDR2 SVGAGI. The CDR3 region is CASRGGTGNTIYF. Here the CDR3 DNA reads TGTGCCAGCAGGGGAGGGACTGGAAACACCATATATTTT.

The chain couples TRBV27 to TRBJ2-3, with D possibly matching TRBD2 (5 bases). Per the germline V gene, CDR1 is MNHEY and CDR2 is SMNVEV (reference sequence). V gave up 3 bases and J gave up 4 bases, with 14 bases separating them. The CDR3 totals 15 residues. DNA of the CDR3: TGTGCCAGCAGTTTTATCCAACAGAGGGCAGATACGCAGTATTTT. It is translated as CASSFIQQRADTQYF.

This clone was seen at least ten times. This chain connects TRBV5-1 to TRBJ1-1, with a tentative D call TRBD1 (5 bases). Germline CDR1 is SGHRS and CDR2 is YFSETQ. V lost 0 bases to trimming and J lost 5 bases, with 8 bases between them. The CDR3 runs 13 residues. The CDR3 is CASSLVEGTEAFF. CDR3 DNA: TGCGCCAGCAGCTTGGTGGAGGGGACTGAAGCTTTCTTT.

The V and J genes are TRBV5-5 and TRBJ2-7; D remains ambiguous. Germline CDR1 and CDR2: SGHKS and YYEKEE (reference sequence). CDR3 length: 14 amino acids. Between the trimmed V and J ends, which lost 1 base and 0 bases, there was a span of 8 bases. In nucleotides, the CDR3 is TGTGCCAGCAGCTTGTCCGTGAGCTCCTACGAGCAGTACTTC. It encodes CASSLSVSSYEQYF. The whole variable domain, filled in from reference TRBV5-5 and TRBJ2-7, reads DAGVTQSPTHLIKTRGQQVTLRCSPISGHKSVSWYQQVLGQGPQFIFQYYEKEERGRGNFPDRFSARQFPNYSSELNVNALLLGDSALYLCASSLSVSSYEQYFGPGTRLTVT.

This chain links TRBV5-8 with TRBJ2-1; TRBD2 aligns across 10 bases. The CDR3 is 16 amino acids. With V trimmed by 0 bases and J by 8 bases, 8 bases remained unmatched. Germline CDR1 SGHTS, CDR2 YDEGEE. The CDR3 sequence is CASSLGAGGPVDEQFF. The CDR3 DNA is TGTGCCAGCAGCTTGGGAGCGGGGGGGCCTGTGGATGAGCAGTTCTTC.

The chain has TRBV28 and TRBJ2-5; TRBD2 aligns across 8 bases. Germline V gene lookup returns CDR1 MDHEN and CDR2 SYDVKM. V was clipped by 8 bases and J by 5 bases; unmatched bases: 10. The CDR3 length is 14 residues. In DNA, the CDR3 is TGTGCCAGCCTTGCGGGGGGTAGCTTCGAGACCCAGTACTTC. Translated: CASLAGGSFETQYF.

This sequence joins TRBV18 and TRBJ1-1; possibly TRBD1 for D (5 bases). V lost 7 bases to trimming and J lost 1 base, with 10 bases between them. The CDR3 spans 13 residues. Germline-derived CDR1 and CDR2 are KGHSH and LQKENI. Written as DNA, the CDR3 is TGTGCCAGCTTATTTGGGGCGAACACTGAAGCTTTCTTT. Translation: CASLFGANTEAFF.

The gene calls are TRBV7-2 and TRBJ2-1; D not resolved. CDR3 length equals 15 residues. The germline gives CDR1 SGHTA, CDR2 FQGNSA. The V and J ends lost 0 bases and 0 bases respectively, with 6 bases between them. The DNA of the CDR3 is TGTGCCAGCAGCTTAGCCCTGAGCTCCTACAATGAGCAGTTCTTC. Protein sequence: CASSLALSSYNEQFF.

The chain recombines TRBV27 with TRBJ2-4, with TRBD2 matching 7 bases. The CDR3 runs to 20 residues. Germline trimming cut 5 bases from V and 8 bases from J; bases unmatched to any gene: 27. Germline CDR1 reads MNHEY; CDR2 reads SMNVEV (reference sequence). The CDR3 DNA reads TGTGCCAGCAGTACAAGGGGACGAAGTAGCGGGTGGGCCCAACCTCACATTCAGTACTTC. Residues: CASSTRGRSSGWAQPHIQYF.

The V call is TRBV29-1, the J call TRBJ1-2; TRBD1 aligns across 7 bases. The CDR3 runs 12 residues. Losses at the gene ends were 5 bases for V and 7 bases for J; bases not matched to a gene: 7. Germline assignment: CDR1 SQVTM and CDR2 ANQGSEA. The CDR3 coding sequence is TGCAGCGTTCAGGGGGAGGTTGGTGGCTACACCTTC. Translated, it gives CSVQGEVGGYTF. The full variable domain, its missing parts supplied by reference TRBV29-1 and TRBJ1-2, is SAVISQKPSRDICQRGTSLTIQCQVDSQVTMMFWYRQQPGQSLTLIATANQGSEATYESGFVIDKFPISRPNLTFSTLTVSNMSPEDSSIYLCSVQGEVGGYTFGSGTRLTVV.